This T cell receptor (beta chain) was recorded in a study of Ad26.COV2.S vaccination and SARS-CoV-2 variants. The overall study: The Ad26.COV2.S arm of the COV1001 trial was where the donor was placed. Ad26.COV2.S, an intramuscular injection, was given once or twice 56 days apart.

Some clones are missing from TCRdb's copy, which holds only in-frame ones; the method was immunoSEQ multiplex PCR. The sample lists some 500,000 clones; roughly 89% were seen once. This CDR3 comprises 16 residues. V dropped 0 bases and J dropped 8 bases, with 17 bases sitting between them. Germline V lookup: CDR1 KGHSH, CDR2 LQKENI. Treatment: 19 received Ad26.COV2.S at low or high dose, single or two shots; five or six received placebo; per-sample allocation not given. Day 63 following the first vaccine or placebo injection was when the samples were taken. The receptor comes from a person aged 18-65 years who received the Ad26.COV2.S COVID-19 vaccine or a placebo. Material: peripheral blood, obtained in a trial of Ad26.COV2.S vaccine versus placebo. The genes are TRBV18 and TRBJ2-1, with a weak D call TRBD2 (6 bases). CDR3 loop: CASSPPKGLLGDEQFF. The CDR3 DNA is TGTGCCAGCTCACCACCGAAGGGACTCCTGGGTGATGAGCAGTTCTTC.